These 24 T cell receptor beta chains came from one sample sequenced in a study of glioma-infiltrating T cells. TCR alpha and beta CDR3 regions were amplified from RNA using iRepertoire nested multiplex PCR. TCRdb re-called the multiplex PCR reads with MiXCR, one entry per CDR3 protein. The data contain over 80,000 distinct CDR3 sequences, 40% of them singletons. The sequenced sample consisted of glioma tissue, nonneoplastic brain tissue, or PBMCs (not recorded which). Every receptor here comes from a human donor with low-grade glioma or glioblastoma, undergoing nonglioma brain surgery, or in good health (not recorded which).

Ten or more counts support this clonotype. CDR3 DNA sequence: TGTGCCAGCACCGAAGGTGAGGACAATGAGCAGTTCTTC. This gives the protein CASTEGEDNEQFF. This chain joins TRBV2 and TRBJ2-1; no clear D gene. Germline CDR1 and CDR2: SNHLY and FYNNEI. Trimming left V 7 bases short and J 5 bases short, with 12 bases between. This CDR3 is built from 13 residues.

As for this clonotype: It may be a read error: a sequence one base away is much more abundant. The chain uses TRBV5-1 and TRBJ1-3, with D unresolved. The CDR3 length is 17 residues. Between the trimmed V and J ends, which lost 0 bases and 2 bases, there was a span of 15 bases. CDR1 SGHRS and CDR2 YFSETQ come from the germline V gene. The CDR3 is CASSLEPDRETGNTIYF. CDR3 in DNA: TGCGCCAGCAGCTTGGAACCCGATCGGGAGACTGGAAACACCATATATTTT. The entire variable domain, with the rest obtained from reference TRBV5-1 and TRBJ1-3, is as follows: KAGVTQTPRYLIKTRGQQVTLSCSPISGHRSVSWYQQTPGQGLQFLFEYFSETQRNKGNFPGRFSGRQFSNSRSEMNVSTLELGDSALYLCASSLEPDRETGNTIYFGEGSWLTVV.

Worth noting for this clonotype: One junction end does not reproduce the germline sequence, and a read error may be involved. The V gene is TRBV20-1, the J gene TRBJ2-5; tentative D call: TRBD2 (5 bases). This CDR3 is 14 amino acids long. Germline CDR1 is DFQATT and CDR2 is SNEGSKA (reference sequence). CDR3 nucleotide sequence: TGCAGCGCTAGAAGGGAGTTCGACCAAGAGACCCAGTACTTC. The encoded protein is CSARREFDQETQYF.

This clonotype has more than one count but fewer than ten. The rearrangement uses TRBV6-5 and TRBJ2-1; 9 nucleotides line up with TRBD1. The ends lost 6 bases at V and 4 bases at J; junction bases unmatched: 7. Germline V gene data show CDR1 as MNHEY and CDR2 as SVGAGI. The CDR3 consists of 15 residues. This chain's CDR3 is CASRTTGGGYNEQFF. DNA of the CDR3: TGTGCCAGCAGAACTACAGGGGGCGGATACAATGAGCAGTTCTTC.

In its sample, this clonotype was seen many times. The chain couples TRBV7-2 to TRBJ2-5; tentatively, D is TRBD1 or TRBD2 (5 bases each). Germline CDR1 SGHTA, CDR2 FQGNSA. V was cut by 1 base and J by 2 bases, with 11 bases left in between. The CDR3 is made up of 15 amino acids. In DNA, the CDR3 is TGTGCCAGCAGCTTAGGTCGGGGCCCACAAGAGACCCAGTACTTC. Its protein is CASSLGRGPQETQYF.

Only a few counts were recorded for this clonotype. The chain is built from TRBV5-1 and TRBJ2-5, with 10 bases matching TRBD2. This CDR3 spans 16 amino acids. The V gene end was trimmed by 6 bases and the J gene end by 2 bases; junction bases not matched to a gene: 10. CDR1 SGHRS and CDR2 YFSETQ come from the germline V gene. The CDR3: CASTPRTAGGQETQYF. As DNA, the CDR3 is TGCGCCAGCACCCCAAGGACAGCGGGGGGGCAAGAGACCCAGTACTTC.

The sample holds many counts of this clonotype. The chain employs TRBV20-1 and TRBJ1-5; possible D gene TRBD1, 5 bases. Germline assignment: CDR1 DFQATT and CDR2 SNEGSKA (reference sequence). V was clipped by 2 bases and J by 3 bases, with 14 bases between them. The CDR3 length is 15 residues. CDR3 sequence (DNA): TGCAGTGCTAGACCTCCGGGACCCGACAATCAGCCCCAGCATTTT. Protein sequence: CSARPPGPDNQPQHF.

As to this clonotype: Sequence at one end of the junction differs from germline and may be a read error. The chain couples TRBV27 to TRBJ1-6; D uncertain. The CDR3 is 18 residues long. CDR1 is MNHEY, CDR2 SMNVEV, per germline (reference sequence). CDR3 sequence: CASSSLPSTSSHNSLLHF. The CDR3 DNA follows: TGTGCCAGCAGTTCCCTTCCGTCGACCAGCTCCCATAATTCACTCCTCCACTTT.

At least ten counts were recorded for this clonotype. V usage is TRBV15 and J usage is TRBJ1-3; D gene unclear. Trimming took off 0 bases at V and 7 bases at J, with 7 bases between the two ends. This CDR3 is built from 13 residues. Germline V lookup: CDR1 LNHNV, CDR2 YYDKDF (reference sequence). Here the CDR3 DNA reads TGTGCCACCAGCAGAGATGGGGTCAACACCATATATTTT. Translating it yields CATSRDGVNTIYF.

As to this clonotype: This CDR3 is missing its conserved last phenylalanine or tryptophan, likely due to a read error. The genes are TRBV20-1 and TRBJ2-7; possible D gene TRBD1, 5 bases. CDR1 DFQATT and CDR2 SNEGSKA come from the germline V gene (reference sequence). The CDR3 spans 14 residues. V dropped 3 bases and J dropped 2 bases, with 14 bases sitting between them. For the CDR3, the DNA is TGCAGTGCTAGGAAAAAGGGGCTAACCTACGAGCAGTACATC. Amino acids: CSARKKGLTYEQYI.

In this sample, this clonotype turned up many times. The chain couples TRBV7-8 to TRBJ1-2; D uncertain. The V gene lost 5 bases and the J gene lost 3 bases, with 16 bases spanning the gap. CDR3 length: 15 amino acids. Germline V lookup: CDR1 SGHVS, CDR2 FQNEAQ. CDR3 nucleotides: TGTGCCAGCAGCCCCTTTGGAACAGACTACTATGGCTACACCTTC. Residues: CASSPFGTDYYGYTF.

The J gene is TRBJ2-3, the V gene TRBV5-4; TRBD2 matches at 7 bases. CDR1 is SGHNT, CDR2 YYREEE, per germline (reference sequence). The V segment lost 7 bases and the J segment 4 bases; nucleotides outside the gene matches: 15. The CDR3 totals 16 residues. The CDR3 reads CASGSSVRGGADTQYF. CDR3 nucleotides: TGTGCCAGCGGCTCCTCGGTGCGGGGAGGGGCAGATACGCAGTATTTT.

This clonotype has ten or more counts. The chain carries TRBV20-1 and TRBJ2-5; D perhaps matches TRBD2 (5 bases). V lost 3 bases to trimming and J lost 7 bases, with 15 bases between them. Germline V lookup: CDR1 DFQATT, CDR2 SNEGSKA (reference sequence). CDR3 length: 13 amino acids. Here the CDR3 reads CSASSPDYGTQYF. In DNA form, the CDR3 reads TGCAGTGCTAGTTCGCCCGACTATGGGACCCAGTACTTC.

The table lists this clonotype with many counts. The rearrangement uses TRBV7-8 and TRBJ2-3, with 9 positions matching TRBD2. This CDR3 has 14 amino acids. V lost 4 bases and J lost 8; bases outside the gene matches: 7. Germline V gene data show CDR1 as SGHVS and CDR2 as FQNEAQ. The CDR3 sequence: CASSSSGEGGTQYF. In nucleotides, the CDR3 is TGTGCCAGCAGCTCTAGCGGGGAGGGTGGTACGCAGTATTTT.

Comments on this clonotype: Since a much larger clone is just one base distant, this may be a read error. V is TRBV4-3 and J is TRBJ2-1; 10 bases line up with TRBD1. The DNA end is more similar to TRBJ2-7, so the J call may be wrong. CDR3 length equals 18 residues. The V gene's germline CDR1 is LGHNA and CDR2 YSLEER. In DNA form, the CDR3 reads TGCGCCAGCAGCCTACCCGACGCGGCGGGACAGGGGACCTACGAGCAGTACTTC. Translation: CASSLPDAAGQGTYEQYF.

Details on this clonotype: A read error may explain this, as a much larger clone is one base away. The chain recombines TRBV6-6 with TRBJ2-3; 9 nucleotides match TRBD2. The DNA end is more similar to TRBJ2-1, so the J call may be wrong. The V gene's germline CDR1 is MNHNY and CDR2 SVGAGI (reference sequence). This CDR3 has 13 residues. The CDR3 bases are TGTGCCAGCGGCCGAGCGGGAGGAAATGAGCAGTTCTTC. Translation: CASGRAGGNEQFF.

This clonotype was detected many times. The V and J genes are TRBV29-1 and TRBJ2-7, with D hard to call. This CDR3 is 12 amino acids long. The V gene's germline CDR1 is SQVTM and CDR2 ANQGSEA. Trimming removed 6 bases from V and 0 bases from J, with 9 bases in between. The CDR3 nucleotides are TGCAGCGTGACGGACGGCTCCTACGAGCAGTACTTC. This sequence encodes CSVTDGSYEQYF.

Concerning this clonotype itself: A much larger clone lies a single base off, so this may be a read error. This rearrangement joins TRBV18 to TRBJ2-7; 7 positions agree with TRBD1. The CDR3 extends over 14 amino acids. The germline CDR1 and CDR2 sequences are KGHSH and LQKENI. CDR3 residues: CASSPLGQWNERYF. The CDR3 nucleotides are TGTGCCAGCTCACCGCTGGGACAGTGGAATGAGCGGTACTTC.

This clonotype came up once. V gene TRBV10-3 combines with J gene TRBJ2-3; D is undetermined. From germline, CDR1 is ENHRY and CDR2 SYGVKD. This CDR3 spans 13 amino acids. CDR3 loop: CVISDSVSDTQYF. The CDR3 DNA reads as TGTGTTATCAGTGATTCCGTCTCAGATACGCAGTATTTT.

This clonotype was detected many times. The V call is TRBV10-2, the J call TRBJ2-3, with 8 bases that match TRBD1. The CDR3 is 15 residues long. CDR1 is WSHSY, CDR2 SAAADI, per germline. V lost 1 base and J lost 6; bases outside the gene matches: 6. The CDR3 loop reads CASSEWNRGSDTQYF. CDR3 coding DNA: TGCGCCAGCAGTGAGTGGAACAGGGGGTCCGATACGCAGTATTTT.

This chain uses TRBV7-6 with TRBJ1-2, with a possible D match to TRBD1 (6 bases). V lost 5 bases to trimming and J lost 9 bases, with 31 bases between them. The CDR3 sequence is 18 residues long. Germline CDR1 SGHVS, CDR2 FNYEAQ. CDR3 loop: CASSPETAGQSPQRSYTF. Here the CDR3 DNA reads TGTGCCAGCAGCCCAGAGACAGCTGGACAGAGTCCTCAAAGGAGCTACACCTTC.

This clonotype was detected ten times or more. The chain has TRBV7-6 and TRBJ1-4, with 7 bases that match TRBD1. The CDR3 consists of 16 residues. The V segment lost 1 base and the J segment 5 bases; nucleotides outside the gene matches: 7. Germline CDR1 is SGHVS and CDR2 is FNYEAQ. The CDR3 region has the DNA TGTGCCAGCAGCTTAGTAGCGGACAGGATAAATGAAAAACTGTTTTTT. Amino acid sequence: CASSLVADRINEKLFF. The full variable domain, its missing parts supplied by reference TRBV7-6 and TRBJ1-4, is GAGVSQSPRYKVTKRGQDVALRCDPISGHVSLYWYRQALGQGPEFLTYFNYEAQQDKSGLPNDRFSAERPEGSISTLTIQRTEQRDSAMYRCASSLVADRINEKLFFGSGTQLSVL.

In this sample, this clonotype turned up many times. This sequence joins TRBV4-1 and TRBJ2-3, with D possibly matching TRBD2 (5 bases). V shed 1 base and J shed 0 bases, with 11 bases lying between them. Per germline, CDR1 MGHRA and CDR2 YSYEKL. The CDR3 covers 16 residues. CDR3 protein: CASSQAPSGSTDTQYF. In DNA form, the CDR3 reads TGCGCCAGCAGCCAAGCCCCCAGCGGTAGCACAGATACGCAGTATTTT.

This clonotype was detected only a few times. In nucleotides, the CDR3 is TGTGCCTGGAGCACTAGCTCCTACAATGAGCAGTTCTTC. It translates to CAWSTSSYNEQFF. V is TRBV30 and J is TRBJ2-1; tentative D call: TRBD2 (5 bases). The V and J ends lost 3 bases and 0 bases respectively, with 6 bases between them. Germline V gene lookup returns CDR1 GTSNPN and CDR2 SVGIG (reference sequence). The CDR3 spans 13 residues.